The next 2 T cell receptor beta chains were all read from a single sample in a study of T cell changes during pregnancy in multiple sclerosis. Libraries were prepared by immunoSEQ multiplex PCR; TCRdb keeps only in-frame clonotypes and omits some of them. The sample holds tens of thousands of clones, roughly 94% seen once. The material was peripheral blood, obtained in the second trimester of pregnancy. All receptors come from a female donor in good health, enrolled as a control in a pregnancy study.

DNA of the CDR3: TGCGCCAGCAGCTTGCGGGGTGTGGGAGCAGAGACCCAGTACTTC. Amino acids: CASSLRGVGAETQYF. The V and J genes are TRBV5-1 and TRBJ2-5; D might be TRBD2 (5 bases). This CDR3 contains 15 residues. CDR1 is SGHRS and CDR2 is YFSETQ in the germline V gene. V was trimmed by 1 base and J by 4 bases, leaving 14 bases between them.

The gene calls are TRBV2 and TRBJ2-7; 11 bases match TRBD2. The CDR3 runs 14 residues. J lost 2 bases, V lost 3 bases, and 0 bases had no gene match. From germline, CDR1 is SNHLY and CDR2 FYNNEI. CDR3 DNA sequence: TGTGCCAGCAGTGAGGGACTAGCGGCCTACGAGCAGTACTTC. It codes for CASSEGLAAYEQYF.